The clone carrying this T cell receptor (beta chain) was detected many times. Its antigen is currently unknown. Arm-PCR of CDR3 regions and iRepertoire HTBI primers were the basis on which TCR beta libraries were built. TCRdb redid the calling of the multiplex PCR reads with MiXCR, one entry per CDR3 protein. The repertoire holds 400,000 to 500,000 distinct CDR3 sequences, with less than 25% as singletons. CDR1 MDHEN and CDR2 SYDVKM come from the germline V gene. This CDR3 is 13 amino acids long. V gave up 3 bases and J gave up 6 bases, with 8 bases separating them. The time point is: persistent/refractory GD, antithyroid drugs over 5 years with positive TRAb. Extracted RNA from PBMCs served as the source of the TCR library. The sample is drawn from a study of regulatory T cells in long-lasting Graves disease. Study outcomes and limitations: Favored gene segments in persistent disease were TRBV28, TRBJ1-2 and TRBJ2-5.

The source material was peripheral blood mononuclear cells (PBMCs), sampled when the disease was refractory, from a patient treated with antithyroid drugs. This clonotype was sampled from a female donor with Graves disease. V usage is TRBV28 and J usage is TRBJ2-2; D is ambiguous. The CDR3 spells CASSLPVAGELFF. The CDR3 bases are TGTGCCAGCAGTTTGCCCGTCGCCGGGGAGCTGTTTTTT.